The text below deals with one T cell receptor (beta chain). These data belong to a study of cytomegalovirus exposure and HLA in healthy donors. Study at large: The Caucasian-associated ancestry cluster contained about four fifths of the approximately 430 genotyped donors.

The PCR employed 60 Vbeta primers together with 13 Jbeta primers. Repertoires were generated with immunoSEQ multiplex PCR, while TCRdb's copy carries only in-frame clones and drops some. Of approximately 170,000 clones in the sample, 79% are singletons; the top ten hold roughly 1.5%. Trimming removed 6 bases from V and 3 bases from J; junction bases left unmatched: 8. The CDR3 is 14 amino acids. CDR1 MDHEN and CDR2 SYDVKM come from the germline V gene. The sample taken for sequencing was PBMCs. The receptor was isolated from a woman aged 18-29 years in good health and CMV-seronegative. This chain connects TRBV28 to TRBJ2-7, with 7 nucleotides matching TRBD2. The CDR3 DNA is TGTGCCAGCAGGGTAGCCGGGAGGAACTACGAGCAGTACTTC. Translating gives CASRVAGRNYEQYF.